This T cell receptor (beta chain) was captured by sequencing in a study of blood T cell repertoires in COVID-19. Across the whole study: The United States, Italy and Spain were the sources of the acute and convalescent COVID-19 samples. Nucleic acid was either cDNA or gDNA, and it came from T cells, B-cell-depleted T cells, or PBMCs.

This CDR3 has 14 amino acids. The germline gives CDR1 LGHNA, CDR2 YSLEER. V lost 6 bases and J lost 4, with 12 bases in between. Repertoires were generated with immunoSEQ multiplex PCR, while TCRdb's copy carries only in-frame clones and drops some. Of around 300,000 clones in the sample, 75% to 90% were seen once. The sequence derives from a woman in her thirties who had recovered from COVID-19. V is TRBV4-3 and J is TRBJ2-2; D possibly corresponds to TRBD2 (6 bases). Sequencing was carried out using peripheral blood. CDR3 residues: CASRGGMSTGELFF. The CDR3 bases are TGCGCCAGCAGAGGAGGGATGAGCACCGGGGAGCTGTTTTTT.